This entry lists 5 T cell receptor beta chains sequenced from one sample in a study of molecular identifiers for immune sequencing clone quantification. Each CDR3 protein gets one entry after TCRdb re-called the PCR reads with MiXCR. The data contain roughly 10,000 distinct CDR3 sequences, 18% of them singletons. Material: naive CD8+ T cells from blood, with Jurkat cell RNA spiked in. Sample subset: FACS-sorted CD8+CD4-CCR7+CD45RA+ naive T cells. The receptor source for this set is a human donor in good health. Some libraries in this study had Jurkat cell RNA spiked in.

The sample holds many counts of this clonotype. The rearrangement uses TRBV4-1 and TRBJ2-1; 9 bases fit TRBD1. CDR3 length equals 18 residues. CDR1 is MGHRA and CDR2 is YSYEKL in the germline V gene. After removal of 6 bases from V and 6 bases from J, the junction contained 18 bases not matched to a gene. The CDR3 DNA reads TGCGCCAGCAGATGGGGACAGGGCATTTACGGCGCTGGCAATGAGCAGTTCTTC. It encodes CASRWGQGIYGAGNEQFF.

This clonotype has just a few counts. One base away lies a much larger clone, so this may be a sequencing read error. The CDR3 DNA is TGTGCCAGCAGCTCCCCGTACCATTCCGGGACAGAGACTCACAATGAGCAGTTCTTC. Protein product: CASSSPYHSGTETHNEQFF. The genes are TRBV11-2 and TRBJ2-1; 7 bases match TRBD1. This CDR3 comprises 19 residues. The trim removed 4 bases at V and 5 bases at J, leaving 20 bases unmatched. Germline CDR1 SGHAT, CDR2 FQNNGV. The complete variable domain, with remaining parts taken from reference TRBV11-2 and TRBJ2-1, reads EAGVAQSPRYKIIEKRQSVAFWCNPISGHATLYWYQQILGQGPKLLIQFQNNGVVDDSQLPKDRFSAERLKGVDSTLKIQPAKLEDSAVYLCASSSPYHSGTETHNEQFFGPGTRLTVL.

By share of the sample, this clonotype is medium-sized (0.01 to 0.1%). The genes are TRBV7-2 and TRBJ2-5; the D is unclear. The CDR3 contains 13 residues. V was cut by 5 bases and J by 5 bases, with 12 bases left in between. Looked up from germline, CDR1 is SGHTA and CDR2 is FQGNSA. DNA of the CDR3: TGTGCCAGCAGCGACCCGGCGTTTGAGACCCAGTACTTC. The encoded protein is CASSDPAFETQYF.

This clonotype has only one observation. This may be a read error: a much more frequent sequence differs by one nucleotide. The CDR3 reads CASSALLRDQYF. CDR3 DNA sequence: TGTGCCAGCAGCGCCCTTTTAAGGGACCAGTACTTC. The chain couples TRBV9 to TRBJ2-5; D call uncertain. The CDR3 has 12 amino acids. The germline gives CDR1 SGDLS, CDR2 YYNGEE. Trimming took 3 bases from V and 10 from J, leaving 13 bases between them.

This clonotype was seen a handful of times. The genes are TRBV20-1 and TRBJ2-1; 13 positions agree with TRBD2. Germline V lookup: CDR1 DFQATT, CDR2 SNEGSKA (reference sequence). V gave up 0 bases and J gave up 2 bases; unmatched junction bases: 7. This CDR3 has 18 amino acids. CDR3 sequence: CSARDPGLAGIAYNEQFF. Here the CDR3 DNA reads TGCAGTGCTAGAGACCCGGGACTAGCGGGAATTGCCTACAATGAGCAGTTCTTC.